The 23 T cell receptor beta chains given below trace back to one sample, sequenced in a study of CD8+CD57+ T cells in acquired aplastic anemia. Only patients with CD8+CD57+ cell expansion on flow cytometry were chosen for sequencing. TCR beta VDJ and CDR3 profiles were obtained from a genomic DNA template. Using its own MiXCR run on the reads, TCRdb lists one record per CDR3 protein. The table has nearly 60,000 distinct CDR3 sequences, around 60% seen once. Sequenced input: sorted CD4+, CD8+, or CD8+CD57+ T cells (not recorded which) from PBMCs. The receptors here all came from a human donor with aplastic anemia.

Points on this clonotype: This could be a read error, since a much larger clone is one nucleotide away. The chain has TRBV6-5 and TRBJ2-1; D is unresolved. The CDR3 contains 15 residues. Trimming took 2 bases from V and 0 from J, leaving 8 bases between them. Looked up from germline, CDR1 is MNHEY and CDR2 is SVGAGI. CDR3 loop: CASSYKDASYNEQFF. CDR3 sequence (DNA): TGTGCCAGCAGTTACAAGGACGCCTCCTACAATGAGCAGTTCTTC.

This clonotype was seen many times. V is TRBV9 and J is TRBJ2-1, with 7 bases matching TRBD1. The CDR3 contains 15 residues. After removal of 0 bases from V and 2 bases from J, the junction contained 2 bases not matched to a gene. Per germline, CDR1 SGDLS and CDR2 YYNGEE. CDR3 bases: TGTGCCAGCAGCGTAGAGGGGGCCACCTACAATGAGCAGTTCTTC. Amino acid sequence: CASSVEGATYNEQFF.

CDR3 bases: TGCGCCAGCAGAGAGCAGGTGGTCGGGGAGCAGTTCTTC. It translates to CASREQVVGEQFF. This chain links TRBV5-1 with TRBJ2-1; the D is unclear. The germline V gene encodes CDR1 SGHRS and CDR2 YFSETQ. Trimming shortened V by 5 bases and J by 10 bases, and 16 bases separated the two germline ends. This CDR3 is 13 amino acids long. Based on the CDR3 plus reference TRBV5-1 and TRBJ2-1, the full variable domain is KAGVTQTPRYLIKTRGQQVTLSCSPISGHRSVSWYQQTPGQGLQFLFEYFSETQRNKGNFPGRFSGRQFSNSRSEMNVSTLELGDSALYLCASREQVVGEQFFGPGTRLTVL.

The V and J genes are TRBV19 and TRBJ1-5; D ambiguous. Trimming shortened V by 5 bases and J by 4 bases, and 15 bases separated the two germline ends. The CDR3 length is 15 residues. Germline CDR1 is LNHDA and CDR2 is SQIVND (reference sequence). The CDR3 DNA follows: TGTGCCAGTAGTCCCCGGACGGGGATTAATCAGCCCCAGCATTTT. It yields the protein CASSPRTGINQPQHF.

V usage is TRBV2 and J usage is TRBJ1-1; tentatively, D is TRBD1 (6 bases). The CDR3 is made up of 12 amino acids. Trimming shortened V by 4 bases and J by 10 bases, and 13 bases separated the two germline ends. From germline, CDR1 is SNHLY and CDR2 FYNNEI. CDR3 coding DNA: TGTGCCAGCAGTGCTGCGGCAGGGGCAGCTTTCTTT. It yields the protein CASSAAAGAAFF.

This clonotype has only a few counts. This chain links TRBV25-1 with TRBJ2-3; 8 bases agree with TRBD2. The CDR3 spans 16 residues. Germline values: CDR1 MGHDK, CDR2 SYGVNS. V shed 5 bases and J 4 bases; nucleotides not matched to a gene: 11. The CDR3 protein is CASSNSAGREADTQYF. In nucleotides, the CDR3 is TGTGCCAGCAGTAATTCGGCTGGGCGGGAGGCAGATACGCAGTATTTT. Full variable domain (outside the CDR3, taken from reference TRBV25-1 and TRBJ2-3): EADIYQTPRYLVIGTGKKITLECSQTMGHDKMYWYQQDPGMELHLIHYSYGVNSTEKGDLSSESTVSRIRTEHFPLTLESARPSHTSQYLCASSNSAGREADTQYFGPGTRLTVL.

This clonotype has at least ten counts. V is TRBV5-6 and J is TRBJ2-3, with 10 bases aligning to TRBD1. With V trimmed by 6 bases and J by 0 bases, 4 bases remained unmatched. Germline CDR1 SGHDT, CDR2 YYEEEE. CDR3 size: 15 residues. The CDR3 DNA reads TGTGCCAGCACTGGGGACAGGGGAAGCACAGATACGCAGTATTTT. This translates into CASTGDRGSTDTQYF.

As to this clonotype: The conserved closing phenylalanine or tryptophan is absent in this CDR3, likely reflecting a read error. It is unclear where the CDR3 begins or ends on the DNA, so no DNA is shown, and the CDR3 is as TCRdb lists it. This chain joins TRBV2 and TRBJ1-6. The CDR3 totals 9 residues, both ends included. CDR1 SNHLY and CDR2 FYNNEI come from the germline V gene. The CDR3 reads CASSEPQRL.

This rearrangement joins TRBV24-1 to TRBJ2-3; D gene uncertain. Germline CDR1 KGHDR, CDR2 SFDVKD. This CDR3 is built from 16 residues. The V end lost 3 bases, the J end lost 1 base, and 13 bases lay between the germline ends. CDR3 sequence (DNA): TGTGCCACCAGTGATCCCGATCCACGCGGCACAGATACGCAGTATTTT. It is translated as CATSDPDPRGTDTQYF.

V gene TRBV2 combines with J gene TRBJ1-4; 7 positions agree with TRBD1. Germline CDR1 SNHLY, CDR2 FYNNEI. The CDR3 is made up of 14 amino acids. Trimming took 4 bases from V and 4 from J; bases not matched to a gene: 3. The CDR3 DNA reads as TGTGCCAGCAGTGTCGGGACAGTTAATGAAAAACTGTTTTTT. It translates to CASSVGTVNEKLFF.

At least ten counts were recorded for this clonotype. The chain has TRBV7-8 and TRBJ2-5, with D possibly TRBD2 on 6 matching bases. This CDR3 is built from 15 residues. V lost 5 bases and J 1 base, leaving 14 bases between the germline ends. Germline-derived CDR1 and CDR2 are SGHVS and FQNEAQ. The CDR3, as DNA: TGTGCCAGCAGCCCGACCTGGGACTCCCAAGAGACCCAGTACTTC. Amino acid sequence: CASSPTWDSQETQYF.

The CDR3 DNA reads as TGTGCCACACGCAGTCCCGGTGGTGAAAAACTGTTTTTT. Amino acids: CATRSPGGEKLFF. V is TRBV10-3 and J is TRBJ1-4; D gene unclear. The CDR3 is 13 residues long. V dropped 10 bases and J dropped 7 bases, with 16 bases sitting between them. The germline V gene has CDR1 ENHRY and CDR2 SYGVKD.

This clonotype was found many times. The chain links TRBV7-9 to TRBJ1-2; 8 bases agree with TRBD1. V was pared by 5 bases and J by 6 bases, with 5 bases of the junction left unmatched. The CDR3 runs 13 residues. Germline CDR1 and CDR2: SEHNR and FQNEAQ (reference sequence). DNA for the CDR3: TGTGCCAGCAGCGTGGACAGGGAGGATGGCTACACCTTC. This gives the protein CASSVDREDGYTF.

This clonotype was picked up one time. This chain uses TRBV20-1 with TRBJ1-5; TRBD1 might be the D (6 bases). CDR1 is DFQATT and CDR2 is SNEGSKA in the germline V gene (reference sequence). V was trimmed by 3 bases and J by 6 bases, leaving 18 bases between them. The CDR3 is made up of 15 amino acids. CDR3 DNA sequence: TGCAGTGCTAGTTCTACAGGGAGCGGAGGTCAGCCCCAGCATTTT. Translated, it gives CSASSTGSGGQPQHF.

V usage is TRBV27 and J usage is TRBJ1-1, with D perhaps matching TRBD1 (5 bases). The V and J ends lost 5 bases and 1 base respectively, with 11 bases between them. This CDR3 is 14 amino acids long. Germline-derived CDR1 and CDR2 are MNHEY and SMNVEV (reference sequence). The CDR3 coding sequence is TGTGCCAGCAGTATGACTCAGGGGAACACTGAAGCTTTCTTT. It codes for CASSMTQGNTEAFF.

Of note for this clonotype: A read error is possible here, since a much larger clone lies one base away. V gene TRBV27 combines with J gene TRBJ2-7; D ambiguous. The CDR3 contains 14 residues. V was clipped by 11 bases and J by 6 bases, with 23 bases between them. Germline V gives CDR1 MNHEY, CDR2 SMNVEV (reference sequence). The CDR3 protein is CAPVFTFRVCEQYF. The CDR3 region has the DNA TGTGCCCCCGTTTTTACTTTTAGGGTCTGCGAGCAGTACTTC.

The chain couples TRBV5-1 to TRBJ2-7; 7 bases fit TRBD1. Germline V gene sequence: CDR1 SGHRS, CDR2 YFSETQ. The CDR3 extends over 14 amino acids. V trimming: 4 bases; J trimming: 3 bases; junction bases outside the gene matches: 7. CDR3 nucleotides: TGCGCCAGCAGCGTGGACAGGTCAATCTACGAGCAGTACTTC. Residues: CASSVDRSIYEQYF. The full variable domain, with the rest looked up from reference TRBV5-1 and TRBJ2-7, is KAGVTQTPRYLIKTRGQQVTLSCSPISGHRSVSWYQQTPGQGLQFLFEYFSETQRNKGNFPGRFSGRQFSNSRSEMNVSTLELGDSALYLCASSVDRSIYEQYFGPGTRLTVT.

This clonotype occurred many times. The V and J genes are TRBV6-1 and TRBJ1-5; D may be TRBD1 (5 bases). CDR1 is MNHNS and CDR2 is SASEGT in the germline V gene. Trimming stripped 10 bases from V and 5 bases from J, with 21 bases between. The CDR3 length is 15 residues. The CDR3 DNA reads TGTGCCACTAAAATCCAATTCGCGGGGGATCAGCCCCAGCATTTT. It specifies CATKIQFAGDQPQHF.

The rearrangement uses TRBV2 and TRBJ2-3; a possible D gene is TRBD2 (5 bases). Germline CDR1 is SNHLY and CDR2 is FYNNEI. The V end was cut by 8 bases, the J end by 0 bases, with 9 bases between. The CDR3 is made up of 13 amino acids. Written as DNA, the CDR3 is TGTGCCAGCTCGACGGGGAGCACAGATACGCAGTATTTT. Translating it yields CASSTGSTDTQYF.

This clonotype rates as medium-sized. V usage is TRBV24-1 and J usage is TRBJ1-2; D remains unclear. The CDR3 is 11 amino acids. Per germline, CDR1 KGHDR and CDR2 SFDVKD. Trimming pared 4 bases from V and 8 bases from J, leaving 7 bases between. CDR3 in amino acids: CATSDPVGYTF. The DNA of the CDR3 is TGTGCCACCAGTGACCCAGTAGGCTACACCTTC.

This clonotype was recorded many times. The chain employs TRBV12-3 or TRBV12-4 and TRBJ2-5; unclear D gene. The CDR3 runs 12 residues. The V end lost 4 bases, the J end lost 5 bases, and 8 bases lay between the germline ends. The DNA for the CDR3 is TGTGCCAGCAGTTCAAATAGGGAGACCCAGTACTTC. It codes for CASSSNRETQYF.

The gene calls are TRBV19 and TRBJ2-1, with D unresolved. Trimming removed 5 bases from V and 0 bases from J, with 14 bases in between. CDR3 length equals 16 residues. Germline V lookup: CDR1 LNHDA, CDR2 SQIVND (reference sequence). CDR3 nucleotides: TGTGCCAGTAGTTCAGGACGGCCGAGCTCCTACAATGAGCAGTTCTTC. Amino acid sequence: CASSSGRPSSYNEQFF.

This clonotype was seen only once. This rearrangement joins TRBV27 to TRBJ2-3; 11 bases are a match to TRBD2. The junction had 11 bases not matched to a gene; V was cut back by 6 bases and J by 6 bases. CDR1 MNHEY and CDR2 SMNVEV come from the germline V gene (reference sequence). The CDR3 loop spans 16 amino acids. CDR3: CASSGTSGPPGDTQYF. The DNA for the CDR3 is TGTGCCAGCAGCGGGACTAGCGGTCCCCCTGGGGATACGCAGTATTTT.